This T cell receptor (beta chain) originates from a study of identical twins. This clonotype came up a few times. The antigen is unknown. Study-wide findings and caveats: Findings depended on cross-sectional statistics rather than tracking the same donors. Twin pairs had excess sharing that was weaker in beta out-of-frame sequences. Abundant beta clonotypes from cord blood bore fewer insertions; memory repertoires lacked this pattern.

TCRdb analysed the 5' RACE reads with MiXCR anew, one entry per CDR3 protein. The sample lists about 210,000 distinct CDR3 sequences, over 8% occurring once. The CDR3 is 14 amino acids. V shed 1 base and J shed 0 bases, with 4 bases lying between them. The sequence was collected from a woman between 18 and 29 years old in good health. The V gene is TRBV12-3 or TRBV12-4, the J gene TRBJ1-3; D remains ambiguous. Source material: memory (CD45RO+) T cells sorted from blood. The CDR3 nucleotides read TGTGCCAGCAGTTTAGGCACCTCTGGAAACACCATATATTTT. Translating gives CASSLGTSGNTIYF.